The next 32 T cell receptor beta chains were all read from a single sample in a study of CD8+ T cells in alopecia areata. Treatment reported: oral pan-JAK inhibitor, 5-10 mg twice daily. RNA, once extracted, was reverse transcribed into cDNA for use as the sequencing template. Using immunoSEQ multiplex PCR, the repertoire was profiled, and TCRdb retains in-frame clones only, with some absent. Seen here are around 200,000 clones, about 48% observed once, and the top ten hold 10% to 14%. The sequencing here drew on CD8+ T cells sorted from blood, taken at week 24, from a patient treated with tofacitinib. These receptor sequences come from a human donor with alopecia areata.

The V gene is TRBV30, the J gene TRBJ2-3, with D hard to call. The CDR3 is 13 amino acids. V lost 5 bases, J lost 2 bases, and 11 bases lay in between. Germline CDR1 is GTSNPN and CDR2 is SVGIG (reference sequence). The CDR3 is CAWAFSITDTQYF. Written as DNA, the CDR3 is TGTGCCTGGGCATTTTCTATCACAGATACGCAGTATTTT.

This rearrangement joins TRBV5-1 to TRBJ1-2; the D gene is possibly TRBD1 (6 bases). The CDR3 has 12 residues. The V gene lost 8 bases and the J gene lost 1 base, with 9 bases spanning the gap. Germline CDR1 SGHRS, CDR2 YFSETQ. The CDR3 coding sequence is TGCGCCAGTGGGGGCGGTAACTATGGCTACACCTTC. It translates to CASGGGNYGYTF. The complete variable domain, with remaining parts taken from reference TRBV5-1 and TRBJ1-2, reads KAGVTQTPRYLIKTRGQQVTLSCSPISGHRSVSWYQQTPGQGLQFLFEYFSETQRNKGNFPGRFSGRQFSNSRSEMNVSTLELGDSALYLCASGGGNYGYTFGSGTRLTVV.

The chain joins TRBV15 to TRBJ1-1, with D perhaps matching TRBD1 (5 bases). Trimming cost V 3 bases and J 1 base, with 12 bases left between them. The CDR3 runs to 15 residues. Germline lookup yields CDR1 LNHNV and CDR2 YYDKDF (reference sequence). The CDR3 DNA reads TGTGCCACCAGCAGCGGGACCGTATGGAACACTGAAGCTTTCTTT. This encodes CATSSGTVWNTEAFF.

This clone was observed a handful of times. This chain uses TRBV23-1 with TRBJ2-5; 9 positions match TRBD1. TRBV23-1 is an open reading frame, and its role is uncertain. The CDR3 is made up of 16 amino acids. The trim removed 0 bases at V and 5 bases at J, leaving 7 bases unmatched. CDR3 bases: TGCGCCAGCAGTCAATCGTTGGGACAGGGAGACGAGACCCAGTACTTC. Its translation is CASSQSLGQGDETQYF.

This clone appeared a few times. The chain couples TRBV28 to TRBJ1-1; possibly TRBD1 for D (5 bases). Germline V gene sequence: CDR1 MDHEN, CDR2 SYDVKM. The CDR3 loop spans 16 amino acids. Trimming removed 3 bases at V and 0 bases at J, with 14 bases between. The CDR3 sequence is CASSFSGGSMNTEAFF. For the CDR3, the DNA is TGTGCCAGCAGTTTCTCCGGGGGGTCTATGAACACTGAAGCTTTCTTT.

This clone was recorded a few times. The chain's CDR3 is CASSALPPGLTDTQYF. The CDR3 nucleotides read TGTGCCAGCAGCGCCCTCCCCCCGGGCTTAACAGATACGCAGTATTTT. The rearrangement uses TRBV7-9 and TRBJ2-3; no clear D. V was cut by 5 bases and J by 3 bases, with 18 bases left in between. Germline V gives CDR1 SEHNR, CDR2 FQNEAQ (reference sequence). CDR3 size: 16 residues.

This clone was seen a few times. The sample holds other DNA sequences that translate to the same CDR3. The CDR3 reads CSVELAGVQETQYF. DNA of the CDR3: TGCAGCGTTGAACTAGCGGGAGTCCAAGAGACCCAGTACTTC. The chain employs TRBV29-1 and TRBJ2-5, with 10 bases aligning to TRBD2. Per the germline V gene, CDR1 is SQVTM and CDR2 is ANQGSEA. V dropped 2 bases and J dropped 1; count of bases not matched to a gene: 1. This CDR3 has 14 amino acids.

This CDR3 reads CASSFDSSYNEQFF. The CDR3, as DNA: TGTGCCAGCAGCTTTGACTCCTCCTACAATGAGCAGTTCTTC. V is TRBV5-6 and J is TRBJ2-1; D unclear. Trimming stripped 2 bases from V and 0 bases from J, with 6 bases between. The germline V gene has CDR1 SGHDT and CDR2 YYEEEE. This CDR3 has 14 amino acids.

The chain is built from TRBV30 and TRBJ2-7, with D tentatively TRBD1 (6 bases). This CDR3 comprises 13 residues. V was shortened by 2 bases and J by 0 bases, with 8 bases between the two germline ends. Per the germline V gene, CDR1 is GTSNPN and CDR2 is SVGIG (reference sequence). The CDR3 is CAWSLGGSYEQYF. The DNA of the CDR3 is TGTGCCTGGAGTCTAGGGGGCTCCTACGAGCAGTACTTC.

The rearrangement uses TRBV4-3 and TRBJ1-1; TRBD1 is a possible D gene (6 bases). Between the trimmed V and J ends, which lost 1 base and 0 bases, there was a span of 9 bases. The CDR3 covers 15 residues. Looked up from germline, CDR1 is LGHNA and CDR2 is YSLEER. The CDR3, as DNA: TGCGCCAGCAGCCAAGCGACAGGAATGAACACTGAAGCTTTCTTT. Translated: CASSQATGMNTEAFF.

This CDR3 is CASRMGQGLGEQFF. In DNA form, the CDR3 reads TGCGCCAGCCGGATGGGACAGGGATTGGGTGAGCAGTTCTTC. The chain joins TRBV4-3 to TRBJ2-1; 9 nucleotides align to TRBD1. The J segment lost 9 bases and the V segment lost 8 bases, leaving 11 bases of the junction unmatched. The V gene's germline CDR1 is LGHNA and CDR2 YSLEER. This CDR3 is built from 14 residues.

The chain's CDR3 is CASSIVTGGYGYTF. The DNA for the CDR3 is TGTGCCAGTAGTATCGTGACAGGGGGCTATGGCTACACCTTC. This chain connects TRBV19 to TRBJ1-2, with TRBD1 matching over 9 bases. V was pared by 3 bases and J by 4 bases, with 3 bases of the junction left unmatched. The CDR3 extends over 14 amino acids. Per germline, CDR1 LNHDA and CDR2 SQIVND (reference sequence).

The V gene is TRBV6-6, the J gene TRBJ2-1; 9 bases are a match to TRBD2. Germline V gene sequence: CDR1 MNHNY, CDR2 SVGAGI (reference sequence). J lost 5 bases, V lost 6 bases, and 5 bases had no gene match. This CDR3 spans 14 amino acids. CDR3 DNA: TGTGCCAGCAGCGCGGGGGGGCCTAACAATGAGCAGTTCTTC. Translated: CASSAGGPNNEQFF.

This clone occurred a few times. The V and J genes are TRBV29-1 and TRBJ2-3; tentatively, D is TRBD2 (5 bases). The V end lost 8 bases, the J end lost 2 bases, and 20 bases lay between the germline ends. The CDR3 is 15 residues long. The germline V gene encodes CDR1 SQVTM and CDR2 ANQGSEA. CDR3 DNA: TGCAGCCTTTCGGACGGGGAACTTTACACAGATACGCAGTATTTT. This translates into CSLSDGELYTDTQYF.

This clone showed up just a few times. The V and J genes are TRBV19 and TRBJ1-1; no clear D. The CDR3 contains 14 residues. Looked up from germline, CDR1 is LNHDA and CDR2 is SQIVND (reference sequence). V was clipped by 5 bases and J by 0 bases, with 10 bases between them. CDR3 residues: CASSGTDLNTEAFF. The CDR3 bases are TGTGCCAGTAGTGGAACAGATTTGAACACTGAAGCTTTCTTT.

This clone is termed medium-sized. The chain couples TRBV27 to TRBJ2-3; D tentatively fits TRBD1 or TRBD2 (5 bases each). Germline V CDR1 and CDR2: MNHEY, SMNVEV (reference sequence). The CDR3 runs to 15 residues. V was clipped by 7 bases and J by 1 base, with 15 bases between them. The CDR3 DNA is TGTGCCAGCACCCAACTCCGGGGCGGCACAGATACGCAGTATTTT. Protein product: CASTQLRGGTDTQYF.

V gene TRBV10-2 combines with J gene TRBJ1-2; D not resolved. Germline V lookup: CDR1 WSHSY, CDR2 SAAADI. The CDR3 consists of 16 residues. The V end lost 0 bases, the J end lost 0 bases, and 11 bases lay between the germline ends. The CDR3 loop reads CASSESSVGANYGYTF. CDR3 nucleotides: TGCGCCAGCAGTGAGTCGTCAGTAGGAGCTAACTATGGCTACACCTTC.

The chain joins TRBV4-3 to TRBJ1-2; 9 bases line up with TRBD1. The CDR3 contains 14 residues. The ends lost 1 base at V and 6 bases at J; junction bases unmatched: 3. The V gene's germline CDR1 is LGHNA and CDR2 YSLEER. The DNA of the CDR3 is TGCGCCAGCAGCCAAGCTGGGGACAGGGATGGCTACACCTTC. As protein: CASSQAGDRDGYTF.

The genes are TRBV13 and TRBJ2-7; TRBD1 agrees at 7 bases. Germline V lookup: CDR1 PRHDT, CDR2 FYEKMQ (reference sequence). This CDR3 region has 12 residues. The junction had 1 base not matched to a gene; V was cut back by 5 bases and J by 3 bases. The CDR3 here is CASSRGLYEQYF. In nucleotides, the CDR3 is TGTGCCAGCAGCAGGGGGCTCTACGAGCAGTACTTC.

The V and J genes are TRBV29-1 and TRBJ1-1, with D perhaps TRBD1 (5 bases). Germline values: CDR1 SQVTM, CDR2 ANQGSEA. V was pared by 5 bases and J by 5 bases, with 9 bases between. The length of the CDR3 is 11 residues. As DNA, the CDR3 is TGCAGCGTTAGCAGGGAGACTGAAGCTTTCTTT. It codes for CSVSRETEAFF.

The rearrangement uses TRBV4-3 and TRBJ1-1; 7 bases map to TRBD1. Germline CDR1 and CDR2: LGHNA and YSLEER. CDR3 length equals 16 residues. V gave up 0 bases and J gave up 4 bases; unmatched junction bases: 8. DNA for the CDR3: TGCGCCAGCAGCCAAGATTCCGAGGGGGCAGGCACTGAAGCTTTCTTT. This gives the protein CASSQDSEGAGTEAFF.

The rearrangement uses TRBV27 and TRBJ1-6; D is uncertain. CDR1 and CDR2 (germline): MNHEY, SMNVEV (reference sequence). V dropped 8 bases and J dropped 9 bases, with 17 bases sitting between them. This CDR3 contains 14 residues. This CDR3 is CASSIGWPSSPLHF. In DNA, the CDR3 is TGTGCCAGCTCAATCGGGTGGCCTAGTTCACCCCTCCACTTT.

This clone has more than one count but fewer than ten. The rearrangement uses TRBV6-6 and TRBJ1-5, with TRBD1 matching 9 bases. Germline trimming cut 7 bases from V and 1 base from J; bases unmatched to any gene: 5. The CDR3 runs 15 residues. Germline lookup yields CDR1 MNHNY and CDR2 SVGAGI (reference sequence). The CDR3 is CASIKTGGSNQPQHF. The CDR3 bases are TGTGCCAGCATTAAGACAGGGGGGAGCAATCAGCCCCAGCATTTT.

This clone appeared a few times. The same CDR3 is also encoded by other DNA sequences in this sample. The rearrangement links TRBV29-1 to TRBJ2-3, with TRBD1 matching over 7 bases. V shed 6 bases, J shed 4 bases, and the junction held 1 base outside the gene matches. The germline V gene has CDR1 SQVTM and CDR2 ANQGSEA. The CDR3 spans 11 residues. The CDR3 sequence: CSVDRSDTQYF. Here the CDR3 DNA reads TGCAGCGTGGACAGGTCAGATACGCAGTATTTT.

The chain recombines TRBV5-1 with TRBJ2-1; no clear D. V lost 0 bases and J 15 bases, leaving 13 bases between the germline ends. The CDR3 totals 12 residues. The germline CDR1 and CDR2 sequences are SGHRS and YFSETQ. CDR3 DNA sequence: TGCGCCAGCAGCTTGGGTACCTCCCCGGGGTTCTTC. Translated, it gives CASSLGTSPGFF.

This sequence joins TRBV30 and TRBJ1-2; the match to TRBD1 covers 8 bases. This CDR3 is 12 amino acids long. From germline, CDR1 is GTSNPN and CDR2 SVGIG (reference sequence). The junction had 3 bases not matched to a gene; V was cut back by 4 bases and J by 5 bases. The CDR3 here is CAWMDREYGYTF. The CDR3 DNA reads TGTGCCTGGATGGACAGGGAGTATGGCTACACCTTC.

The CDR3: CASSSAGQGLYGYTF. CDR3 bases: TGTGCCAGCAGTTCCGCAGGACAGGGTCTCTATGGCTACACCTTC. The chain links TRBV27 to TRBJ1-2; 8 nucleotides agree with TRBD1. Trimming took 4 bases from V and 4 from J; bases not matched to a gene: 8. The CDR3 has 15 amino acids. CDR1 is MNHEY and CDR2 is SMNVEV in the germline V gene (reference sequence).

The chain joins TRBV29-1 to TRBJ1-1, with a possible D match to TRBD1 (6 bases). The CDR3 loop spans 13 amino acids. The V and J ends lost 7 bases and 1 base respectively, with 13 bases between them. Germline CDR1 and CDR2: SQVTM and ANQGSEA. CDR3 sequence reads: CSAEGGSNTEAFF. CDR3 in DNA: TGCAGCGCCGAGGGGGGGTCGAACACTGAAGCTTTCTTT. The full variable domain, its missing parts supplied by reference TRBV29-1 and TRBJ1-1, is SAVISQKPSRDICQRGTSLTIQCQVDSQVTMMFWYRQQPGQSLTLIATANQGSEATYESGFVIDKFPISRPNLTFSTLTVSNMSPEDSSIYLCSAEGGSNTEAFFGQGTRLTVV.

J is TRBJ1-1 and V is TRBV19, with D unresolved. The germline V gene has CDR1 LNHDA and CDR2 SQIVND (reference sequence). V lost 3 bases and J lost 8, with 7 bases in between. The CDR3 loop spans 11 amino acids. Here the CDR3 DNA reads TGTGCCAGTAGTATCGGTAACGAAGCTTTCTTT. It codes for CASSIGNEAFF.

This chain connects TRBV11-2 to TRBJ2-1; tentative D call: TRBD2 (6 bases). CDR1 and CDR2 (germline): SGHAT, FQNNGV. CDR3 size: 16 residues. V lost 7 bases to trimming and J lost 9 bases, with 25 bases between them. The CDR3 reads CASTPKMRGEEGEQFF. CDR3 nucleotides: TGTGCCAGCACCCCAAAAATGCGGGGCGAGGAGGGTGAGCAGTTCTTC.

This chain uses TRBV13 with TRBJ2-7, with a tentative D call TRBD2 (5 bases). This CDR3 is 14 amino acids long. Trimming shortened V by 5 bases and J by 3 bases, and 14 bases separated the two germline ends. Germline V gene lookup returns CDR1 PRHDT and CDR2 FYEKMQ (reference sequence). This CDR3 is CASSLRGTGYEQYF. CDR3 coding DNA: TGTGCCAGCAGCCTACGGGGTACGGGCTACGAGCAGTACTTC. Combining the CDR3 with reference TRBV13 and TRBJ2-7 gives the whole variable domain AAGVIQSPRHLIKEKRETATLKCYPIPRHDTVYWYQQGPGQDPQFLISFYEKMQSDKGSIPDRFSAQQFSDYHSELNMSSLELGDSALYFCASSLRGTGYEQYFGPGTRLTVT.

This clone was detected only a few times. The rearrangement joins TRBV29-1 to TRBJ1-2, with D perhaps TRBD1 (5 bases). The CDR3 is 13 amino acids. V lost 6 bases to trimming and J lost 5 bases, with 16 bases between them. CDR1 is SQVTM and CDR2 is ANQGSEA in the germline V gene. The CDR3 DNA reads TGCAGCGTCGAAACCGGGACCGAGTATGGCTACACCTTC. Translation: CSVETGTEYGYTF.